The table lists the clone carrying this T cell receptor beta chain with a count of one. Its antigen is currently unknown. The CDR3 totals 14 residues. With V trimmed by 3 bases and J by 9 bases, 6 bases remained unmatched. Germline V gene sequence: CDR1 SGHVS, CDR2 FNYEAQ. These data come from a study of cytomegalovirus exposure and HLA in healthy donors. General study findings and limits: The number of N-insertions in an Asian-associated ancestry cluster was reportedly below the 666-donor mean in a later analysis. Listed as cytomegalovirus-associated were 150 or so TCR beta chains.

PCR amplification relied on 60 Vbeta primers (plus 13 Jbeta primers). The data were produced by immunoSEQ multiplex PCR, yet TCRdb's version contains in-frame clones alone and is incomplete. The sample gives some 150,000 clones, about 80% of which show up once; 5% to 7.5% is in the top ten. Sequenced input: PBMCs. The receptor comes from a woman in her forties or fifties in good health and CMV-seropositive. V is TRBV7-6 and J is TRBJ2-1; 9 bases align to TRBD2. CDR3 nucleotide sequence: TGTGCCAGCAGCTTGCGGGGGGGCCCCGGTGAGCAGTTCTTC. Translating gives CASSLRGGPGEQFF.